The 14 T cell receptor delta chains reported below all come from one sample, sequenced in a study of gamma-delta T cells after stem cell transplantation. TCRdb processed the RT-PCR reads again with the CATT caller. The table records under 3,000 delta-chain clones, 3% of them present only once. The sample comprised gamma-delta T cells. The source is a human donor. It is not recorded whose cells these are; they may come from a transplant donor.

This clone was recorded many times. Given a far larger clone just one base away, this is likely a sequencing read error. The chain uses TRDV2 and TRDJ3; tentative D call: TRDD3 (5 bases). The CDR3 has 20 amino acids. The V gene's germline CDR1 is GEAIGNYY and CDR2 EKD. Trimming left V 3 bases short and J 0 bases short, with 20 bases between. The CDR3 reads CACDAAGTGNGSWDTRQMFF. CDR3 in DNA: TGTGCCTGTGACGCCGCAGGGACGGGGAACGGCTCCTGGGACACCCGACAGATGTTTTTC.

This clone is classed as medium-sized. A far larger clone lies a single base away; this is likely a read error. The chain has TRDV2 and TRDJ1; 8 bases are a match to TRDD3. The ends lost 3 bases at V and 3 bases at J; junction bases unmatched: 8. Germline CDR1 is GEAIGNYY and CDR2 is EKD. There are 15 residues in the CDR3. The DNA for the CDR3 is TGTGCCTGTGACTTACTGGGGGGTACTCCCGATAAACTCATCTTT. Protein sequence: CACDLLGGTPDKLIF.

By share, this clone ranks as medium-sized. Other nucleotide sequences in the sample specify the same CDR3. The chain combines TRDV2 with TRDJ1, with 10 bases that match TRDD3. The CDR3 has 16 residues. CDR1 is GEAIGNYY and CDR2 is EKD in the germline V gene. J gave up 1 base and V 2 bases, and 6 bases lay outside the gene matches. CDR3 in amino acids: CACDILGDSGTDKLIF. The CDR3 region has the DNA TGTGCCTGTGACATACTGGGGGATTCGGGCACCGATAAACTCATCTTT.

This clone is labeled hyperexpanded. Other DNA sequences of this sample code for an identical CDR3. The chain combines TRDV2 with TRDJ3; D may be TRDD3 (5 bases). Germline CDR1 and CDR2: GEAIGNYY and EKD. V shed 0 bases and J shed 0 bases, with 17 bases lying between them. CDR3 length equals 20 residues. The CDR3 protein is CACDTAGTGNGSWDTRQMFF. The CDR3 nucleotides read TGTGCCTGTGACACCGCAGGGACGGGGAACGGCTCCTGGGACACCCGACAGATGTTTTTC.

For this clone: With a far larger clone one base away, a read error is the likely cause. The same CDR3 also results from other DNA sequences found in this sample. V and J are TRDV2 and TRDJ1; the match to TRDD3 covers 8 bases. From germline, CDR1 is GEAIGNYY and CDR2 EKD. Losses at the gene ends were 3 bases for V and 4 bases for J; bases not matched to a gene: 21. The CDR3 totals 19 residues. The CDR3 spells CACDLITGGYAGYSDKLIF. CDR3 sequence (DNA): TGTGCCTGTGACCTAATTACTGGGGGGTACGCGGGCTACAGCGATAAACTCATCTTT.

The chain carries TRDV2 and TRDJ1, with TRDD3 matching over 9 bases. The length of the CDR3 is 24 residues. With 0 bases clipped from V and 0 bases from J, the junction kept 28 bases outside the gene matches. CDR1 and CDR2 from the germline V gene are GEAIGNYY and EKD. The chain's CDR3 is CACDTIGTRHRITPTGGHTDKLIF. CDR3 DNA: TGTGCCTGTGACACCATCGGGACCCGACATAGGATAACCCCTACTGGGGGACACACCGATAAACTCATCTTT.

This clone was observed a few times. TCRdb's protein for this DNA is that of a much larger clone and differs from the translation at residue 12, likely a read error; the protein shown is the DNA translation. V and J are TRDV2 and TRDJ1; 9 bases line up with TRDD3. This CDR3 is built from 14 residues. Germline CDR1 GEAIGNYY, CDR2 EKD. CDR3 coding DNA: TGTGCCTGTGACAGACTGGGGGACGGCGATAAACCCATCTTT. This translates into CACDRLGDGDKPIF.

Comment on this clone: Translating this DNA gives a protein that differs at residue 8 from the TCRdb one, which belongs to a much larger clone; a read error is likely, and the protein shown is this translation. The chain combines TRDV2 with TRDJ1; the D is unclear. The germline V and J ends were trimmed by 5 bases and 2 bases, with 20 bases remaining between them. Germline V CDR1 and CDR2: GEAIGNYY, EKD. The CDR3 has 16 residues. CDR3 DNA sequence: TGTGCCTGTGTCCCACTATGGAGGACTAGTACCGATAAACTCATCTTT. Translated: CACVPLWRTSTDKLIF.

Concerning this clone: The protein TCRdb lists belongs to a much larger clone and differs from this DNA's translation at residue 4, which points to a read error; the protein shown is made from the DNA. The chain uses TRDV2 and TRDJ1, with 9 bases lining up with TRDD3. Germline V lookup: CDR1 GEAIGNYY, CDR2 EKD. CDR3 length equals 16 residues. The CDR3 nucleotides are TGTGCCTGTAACACCGTGTCTGGGGGATACACCGATAAACTCATCTTT. Protein: CACNTVSGGYTDKLIF.

This chain connects TRDV3 to TRDJ1; TRDD3 agrees at 12 bases. V shed 1 base and J 0 bases; nucleotides not matched to a gene: 12. This CDR3 contains 18 residues. Germline V gives CDR1 TVYSNPD, CDR2 GDNSRS (reference sequence). The DNA of the CDR3 is TGTGCCTTTATCGTACGAACTGGGGGATACAAGTACACCGATAAACTCATCTTT. Amino acid sequence: CAFIVRTGGYKYTDKLIF.

This clone turned up a few times. A much larger clone sits a single nucleotide away, making a read error possible. The V gene is TRDV1, the J gene TRDJ1, with 11 positions matching TRDD3. CDR1 and CDR2 from the germline V gene are TSWWSYY and QGS. The CDR3 loop spans 21 amino acids. The DNA of the CDR3 is TGTGCTCTTGGGGAACCGAGTCAGGTCCCTTACTGGGGGATATACACCGTTAAACTCATCTTT. This gives the protein CALGEPSQVPYWGIYTVKLIF.

By its share, this clone is medium-sized. Only one base separates this from a far larger clonotype, so it likely reflects a read error. The chain has TRDV2 and TRDJ1, with 7 bases that match TRDD3. The CDR3 consists of 18 residues. J gave up 4 bases and V 0 bases, and 16 bases lay outside the gene matches. CDR1 is GEAIGNYY and CDR2 is EKD in the germline V gene. The CDR3 loop is CACDTVSGSRGYIDKLIF. CDR3 in DNA: TGTGCCTGTGACACCGTCTCGGGAAGTAGGGGATATATCGATAAACTCATCTTT.

This clone showed up just a few times. For this DNA, TCRdb reports the protein of a much larger clone, which diverges at residue 13, most likely from a read error; the protein presented here is translated directly from the DNA. This chain joins TRDV2 and TRDJ3; 7 bases are shared with TRDD3. The CDR3 length is 18 residues. Germline V gene data show CDR1 as GEAIGNYY and CDR2 as EKD. This CDR3 is CACDTVLGPSWDARQMFF. The CDR3 DNA reads as TGTGCCTGTGACACCGTACTGGGGCCATCCTGGGACGCCCGACAGATGTTTTTC.

This clone was seen a handful of times. The J gene is TRDJ1, the V gene TRDV3, with TRDD3 matching 12 bases. V lost 3 bases to trimming and J lost 0 bases; unmatched junction nucleotides: 35. CDR1 and CDR2 (germline): TVYSNPD, GDNSRS (reference sequence). The CDR3 covers 25 residues. In DNA form, the CDR3 reads TGTGCCTTGCCGCTTCCTTCCTACGTGCCCTGGGGGATACGCCCGGGGCTCGGGTACACCGATAAACTCATCTTT. It encodes CALPLPSYVPWGIRPGLGYTDKLIF.